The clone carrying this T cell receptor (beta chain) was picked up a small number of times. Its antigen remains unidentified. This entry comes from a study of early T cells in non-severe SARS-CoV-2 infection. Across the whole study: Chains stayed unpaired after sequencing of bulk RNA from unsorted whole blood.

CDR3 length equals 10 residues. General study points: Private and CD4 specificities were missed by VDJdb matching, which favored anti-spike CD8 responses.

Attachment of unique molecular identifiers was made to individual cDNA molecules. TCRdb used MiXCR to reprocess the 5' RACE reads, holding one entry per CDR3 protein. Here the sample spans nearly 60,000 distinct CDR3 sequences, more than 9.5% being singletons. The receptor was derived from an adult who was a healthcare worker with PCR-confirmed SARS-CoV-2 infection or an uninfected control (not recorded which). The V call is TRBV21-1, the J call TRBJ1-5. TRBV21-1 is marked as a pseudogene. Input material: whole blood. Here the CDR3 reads CARTQQPQHF. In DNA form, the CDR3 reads TGTGCCAGGACCCAACAGCCCCAGCATTTT.